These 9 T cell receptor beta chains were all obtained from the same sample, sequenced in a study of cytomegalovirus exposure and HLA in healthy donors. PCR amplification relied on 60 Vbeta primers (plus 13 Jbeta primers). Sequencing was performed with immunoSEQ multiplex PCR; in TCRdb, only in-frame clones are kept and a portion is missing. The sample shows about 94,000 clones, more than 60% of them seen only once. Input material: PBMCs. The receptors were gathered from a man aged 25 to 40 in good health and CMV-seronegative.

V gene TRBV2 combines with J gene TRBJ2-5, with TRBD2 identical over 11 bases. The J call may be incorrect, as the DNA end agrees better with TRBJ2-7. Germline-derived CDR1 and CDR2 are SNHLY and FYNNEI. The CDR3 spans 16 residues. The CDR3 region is CASITPSTSGSYEQYF. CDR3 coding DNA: TGTGCCAGCATCACCCCCTCTACTAGCGGGAGCTACGAGCAGTACTTC.

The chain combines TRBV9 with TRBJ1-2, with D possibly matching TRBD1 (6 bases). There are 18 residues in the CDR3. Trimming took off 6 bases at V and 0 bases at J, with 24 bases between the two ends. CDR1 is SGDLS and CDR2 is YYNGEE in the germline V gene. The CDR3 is CASNSPRKGDPANYGYTF. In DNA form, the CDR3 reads TGTGCCAGCAACTCTCCGCGTAAGGGGGACCCAGCTAACTATGGCTACACCTTC. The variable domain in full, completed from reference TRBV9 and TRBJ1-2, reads DSGVTQTPKHLITATGQRVTLRCSPRSGDLSVYWYQQSLDQGLQFLIQYYNGEERAKGNILERFSAQQFPDLHSELNLSSLELGDSALYFCASNSPRKGDPANYGYTFGSGTRLTVV.

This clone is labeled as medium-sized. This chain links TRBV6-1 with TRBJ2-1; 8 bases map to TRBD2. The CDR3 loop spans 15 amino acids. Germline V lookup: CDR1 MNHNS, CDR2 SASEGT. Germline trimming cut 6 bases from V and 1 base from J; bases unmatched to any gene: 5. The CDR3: CASSTSGGSYNEQFF. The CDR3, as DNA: TGTGCCAGCAGCACCAGCGGGGGTTCCTACAATGAGCAGTTCTTC.

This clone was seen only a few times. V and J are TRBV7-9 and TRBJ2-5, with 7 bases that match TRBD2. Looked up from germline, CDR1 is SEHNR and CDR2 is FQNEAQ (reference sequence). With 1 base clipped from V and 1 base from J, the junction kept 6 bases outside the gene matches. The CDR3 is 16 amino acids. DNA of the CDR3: TGTGCCAGCAGCTTAGGAAGGACTAGGAGCCAAGAGACCCAGTACTTC. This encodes CASSLGRTRSQETQYF.

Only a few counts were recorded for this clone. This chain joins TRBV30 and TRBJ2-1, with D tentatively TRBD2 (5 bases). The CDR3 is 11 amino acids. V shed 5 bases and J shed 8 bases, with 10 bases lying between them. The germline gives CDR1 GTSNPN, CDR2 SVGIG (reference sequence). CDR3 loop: CAWGVEDEQFF. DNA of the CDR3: TGTGCCTGGGGCGTGGAGGATGAGCAGTTCTTC.

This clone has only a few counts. The CDR3 DNA is TGTGCCAGCAGCTTAGAAGGCAGGATCGAAGTGACCCAGTACTTC. Translated: CASSLEGRIEVTQYF. The chain carries TRBV7-9 and TRBJ2-5, with D unresolved. From germline, CDR1 is SEHNR and CDR2 FQNEAQ (reference sequence). The CDR3 spans 15 residues. V gave up 1 base and J gave up 7 bases, with 16 bases separating them.

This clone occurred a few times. CDR3 sequence: CASSSIAGGRAAEETQYF. For the CDR3, the DNA is TGCGCCAGCAGCTCCATAGCGGGGGGGCGGGCTGCTGAAGAGACCCAGTACTTC. J is TRBJ2-5 and V is TRBV5-1; TRBD2 matches at 11 bases. The CDR3 is 18 residues long. The germline V gene has CDR1 SGHRS and CDR2 YFSETQ. The V and J ends lost 3 bases and 3 bases, in that order; junction bases with no gene match: 13.

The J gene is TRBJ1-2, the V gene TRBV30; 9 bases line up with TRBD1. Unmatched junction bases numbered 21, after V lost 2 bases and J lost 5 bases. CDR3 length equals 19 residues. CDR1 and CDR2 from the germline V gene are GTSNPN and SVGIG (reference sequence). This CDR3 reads CAWSRTTAGQGPIRYGYTF. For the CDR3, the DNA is TGTGCCTGGAGTCGTACAACCGCGGGACAGGGTCCTATTCGGTATGGCTACACCTTC.

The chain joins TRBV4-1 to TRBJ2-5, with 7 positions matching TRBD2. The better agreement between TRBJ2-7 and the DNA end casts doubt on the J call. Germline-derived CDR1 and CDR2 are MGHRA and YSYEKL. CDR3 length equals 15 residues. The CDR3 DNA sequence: TGCGCCAGCAGCCTTGGGGGGGACCGTCCCTACGAGCAGTACTTC. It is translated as CASSLGGDRPYEQYF.